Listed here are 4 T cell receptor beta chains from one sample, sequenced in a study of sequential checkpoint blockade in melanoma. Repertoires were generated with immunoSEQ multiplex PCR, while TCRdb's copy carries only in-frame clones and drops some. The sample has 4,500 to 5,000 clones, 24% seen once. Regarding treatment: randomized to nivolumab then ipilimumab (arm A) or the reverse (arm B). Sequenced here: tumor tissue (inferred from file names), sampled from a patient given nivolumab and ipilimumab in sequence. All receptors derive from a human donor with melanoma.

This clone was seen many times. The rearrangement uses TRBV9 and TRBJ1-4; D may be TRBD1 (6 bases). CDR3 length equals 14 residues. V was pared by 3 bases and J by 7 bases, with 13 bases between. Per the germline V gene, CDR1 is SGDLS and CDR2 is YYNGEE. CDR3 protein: CASSALQGGEKLFF. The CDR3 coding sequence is TGTGCCAGCAGCGCCTTACAGGGTGGTGAAAAACTGTTTTTT.

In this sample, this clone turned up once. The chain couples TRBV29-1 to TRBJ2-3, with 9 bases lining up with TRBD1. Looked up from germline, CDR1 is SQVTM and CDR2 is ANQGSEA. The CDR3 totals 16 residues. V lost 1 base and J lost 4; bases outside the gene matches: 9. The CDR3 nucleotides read TGCAGCGTTGAAGGGGGTCGGGACAGGGTTTCAGATACGCAGTATTTT. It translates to CSVEGGRDRVSDTQYF.

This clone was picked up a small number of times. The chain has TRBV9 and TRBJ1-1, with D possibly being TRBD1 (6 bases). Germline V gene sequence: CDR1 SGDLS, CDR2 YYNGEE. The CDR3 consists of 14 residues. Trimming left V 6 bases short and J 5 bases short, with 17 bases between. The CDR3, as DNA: TGTGCCAGCAATACACAGGGAGGTGAGACTGAAGCTTTCTTT. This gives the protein CASNTQGGETEAFF.

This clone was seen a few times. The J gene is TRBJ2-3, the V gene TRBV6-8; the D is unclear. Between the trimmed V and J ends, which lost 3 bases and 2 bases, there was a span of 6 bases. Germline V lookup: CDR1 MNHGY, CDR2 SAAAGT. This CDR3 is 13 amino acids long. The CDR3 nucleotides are TGTGCCAGCAGTTATTTGTTCACAGATACGCAGTATTTT. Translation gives CASSYLFTDTQYF.